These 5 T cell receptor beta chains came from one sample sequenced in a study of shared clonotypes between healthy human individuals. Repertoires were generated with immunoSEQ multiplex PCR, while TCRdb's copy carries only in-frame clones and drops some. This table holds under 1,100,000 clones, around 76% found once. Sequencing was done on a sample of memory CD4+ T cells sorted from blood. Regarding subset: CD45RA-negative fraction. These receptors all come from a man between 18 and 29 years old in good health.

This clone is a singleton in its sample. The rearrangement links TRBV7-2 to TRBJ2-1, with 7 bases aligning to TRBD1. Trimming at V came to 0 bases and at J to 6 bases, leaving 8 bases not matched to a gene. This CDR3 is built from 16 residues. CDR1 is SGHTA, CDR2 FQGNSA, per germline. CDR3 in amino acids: CASSLARQGRANEQFF. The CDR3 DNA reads TGTGCCAGCAGCTTAGCCAGACAGGGTAGGGCCAATGAGCAGTTCTTC.

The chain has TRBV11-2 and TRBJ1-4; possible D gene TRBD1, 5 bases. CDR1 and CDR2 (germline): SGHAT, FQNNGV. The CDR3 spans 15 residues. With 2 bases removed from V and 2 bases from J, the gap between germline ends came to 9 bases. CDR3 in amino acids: CASSLRGGTNEKLFF. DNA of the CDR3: TGTGCCAGCAGCTTAAGGGGTGGCACTAATGAAAAACTGTTTTTT.

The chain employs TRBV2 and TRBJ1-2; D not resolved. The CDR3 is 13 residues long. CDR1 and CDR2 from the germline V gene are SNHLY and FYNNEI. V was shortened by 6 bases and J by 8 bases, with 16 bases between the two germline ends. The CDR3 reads CASSGLVKVGYTF. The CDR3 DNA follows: TGTGCCAGCAGCGGACTAGTGAAAGTGGGCTACACCTTC.

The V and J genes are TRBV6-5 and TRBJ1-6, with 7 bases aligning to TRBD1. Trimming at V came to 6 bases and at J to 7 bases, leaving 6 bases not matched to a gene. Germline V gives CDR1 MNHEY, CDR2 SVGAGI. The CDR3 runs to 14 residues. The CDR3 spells CASRTGADNSPLHF. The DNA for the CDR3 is TGTGCCAGCAGAACAGGGGCGGACAATTCACCCCTCCACTTT.

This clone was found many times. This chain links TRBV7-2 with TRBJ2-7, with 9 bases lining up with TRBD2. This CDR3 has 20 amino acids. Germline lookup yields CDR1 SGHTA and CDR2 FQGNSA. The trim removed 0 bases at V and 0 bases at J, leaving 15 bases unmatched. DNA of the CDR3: TGTGCCAGCAGCTTAGCGGGGGTAGCGGGGGATTGGAGGAGCTCCTACGAGCAGTACTTC. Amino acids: CASSLAGVAGDWRSSYEQYF.